The clone carrying this TCR beta chain was recorded at least ten times. Its antigen is still unknown. MiXCR, run by TCRdb on the 5' RACE reads, gives a single entry per CDR3 protein. The sample yields more than 55,000 distinct CDR3 sequences, 8% to 10% seen once. The entry originates in a study of T-cell memory formation after mild COVID-19. Study-wide results and limits: The study detected some responding clones in pre-infection memory, suggesting cross-reactive memory joined. Contracting CD4+ clones lay largely in CM and EM, with CD8+ ones residing in EMRA.

The ends lost 2 bases at V and 6 bases at J; junction bases unmatched: 16. The CDR3 covers 18 residues. Germline CDR1 SGHTA, CDR2 FQGNSA. What was sequenced was PBMCs or a T cell subset sorted from them (not recorded which). The clonotype was recovered from a man in his late teens or twenties who had mild COVID-19 (a few samples of this study predate the infection). Cell type and time point are not known. The chain carries TRBV7-2 and TRBJ2-7; 10 nucleotides line up with TRBD1. In DNA form, the CDR3 reads TGTGCCAGCAGCTTAAATTCCAGGAGCGGGACAGGGGTAGGCGAGCAGTACTTC. Amino acid sequence: CASSLNSRSGTGVGEQYF.